These 30 T cell receptor beta chains share one sample of origin, sequenced in a study of cytomegalovirus exposure and HLA in healthy donors. 60 Vbeta and 13 Jbeta primers were used in PCR. Method: immunoSEQ multiplex PCR; TCRdb's copy keeps in-frame clones and lacks some. This table holds some 25,000 clones, 75% to 80% found once. Sequencing was performed on PBMCs. The receptors shown here come from a male donor in good health and CMV-seronegative.

The genes are TRBV18 and TRBJ2-2; 10 bases are shared with TRBD2. CDR1 is KGHSH and CDR2 is LQKENI in the germline V gene. CDR3 length: 18 residues. V was clipped by 1 base and J by 4 bases; unmatched bases: 9. The CDR3 nucleotides are TGTGCCAGCTCACCACTACTAGCGGGAACTATGGTCACCGGGGAGCTGTTTTTT. As protein: CASSPLLAGTMVTGELFF.

V gene TRBV30 combines with J gene TRBJ2-2; 9 positions agree with TRBD2. Germline CDR1 GTSNPN, CDR2 SVGIG (reference sequence). After removal of 6 bases from V and 4 bases from J, the junction contained 6 bases not matched to a gene. This CDR3 comprises 14 residues. Written as DNA, the CDR3 is TGTGCCTGTCGGACTAGCGCATCCACCGGGGAGCTGTTTTTT. This codes for CACRTSASTGELFF.

This chain links TRBV11-2 with TRBJ2-5; perhaps TRBD1 as D (6 bases). Trimming shortened V by 5 bases and J by 3 bases, and 16 bases separated the two germline ends. Per the germline V gene, CDR1 is SGHAT and CDR2 is FQNNGV. CDR3 length: 15 residues. CDR3 nucleotides: TGTGCCAGCAGCGCAGGACAGCGGATCAAAGAGACCCAGTACTTC. The encoded protein is CASSAGQRIKETQYF.

The chain joins TRBV29-1 to TRBJ2-5, with TRBD1 matching 7 bases. Germline CDR1 SQVTM, CDR2 ANQGSEA. There are 17 residues in the CDR3. V was clipped by 0 bases and J by 7 bases; unmatched bases: 17. CDR3 nucleotide sequence: TGCAGCGTTGAAGAGCACCTAAGAACTCGGGACAGTAGGACCCAGTACTTC. It encodes CSVEEHLRTRDSRTQYF.

The chain employs TRBV27 and TRBJ2-2; 8 bases are shared with TRBD2. The ends lost 3 bases at V and 4 bases at J; junction bases unmatched: 4. From germline, CDR1 is MNHEY and CDR2 SMNVEV (reference sequence). The CDR3 totals 15 residues. The CDR3 is CASSFPGGGTGELFF. In nucleotides, the CDR3 is TGTGCCAGCAGTTTCCCGGGAGGGGGCACCGGGGAGCTGTTTTTT.

This chain uses TRBV5-1 with TRBJ1-6; 7 bases align to TRBD1. V trimming: 4 bases; J trimming: 3 bases; junction bases outside the gene matches: 1. This CDR3 has 14 amino acids. Per the germline V gene, CDR1 is SGHRS and CDR2 is YFSETQ. This CDR3 is CASSPGGYNSPLHF. The CDR3 DNA reads TGCGCCAGCAGCCCAGGGGGCTATAATTCACCCCTCCACTTT.

The genes are TRBV30 and TRBJ2-7; 12 nucleotides agree with TRBD2. The junction had 11 bases not matched to a gene; V was cut back by 0 bases and J by 2 bases. The germline gives CDR1 GTSNPN, CDR2 SVGIG (reference sequence). CDR3 length equals 18 residues. The CDR3: CAWSVARTSGTTAYEQYF. CDR3 coding DNA: TGTGCCTGGAGTGTAGCCCGGACTAGCGGGACTACTGCCTACGAGCAGTACTTC.

The genes are TRBV5-1 and TRBJ2-7; no clear D. Germline V CDR1 and CDR2: SGHRS, YFSETQ. This CDR3 region has 15 residues. Deletions cut 0 bases from V and 0 bases from J, with 10 bases between. The CDR3 region has the DNA TGCGCCAGCAGCTTGGATGCGGCTTTCTCCTACGAGCAGTACTTC. It specifies CASSLDAAFSYEQYF.

The chain employs TRBV5-1 and TRBJ1-3; 8 bases align to TRBD1. The germline V gene encodes CDR1 SGHRS and CDR2 YFSETQ. CDR3 length equals 15 residues. The V segment lost 0 bases and the J segment 6 bases; nucleotides outside the gene matches: 5. Here the CDR3 reads CASSLALTGENTIYF. The CDR3 DNA is TGCGCCAGCAGCTTGGCTCTGACAGGGGAAAACACCATATATTTT.

J is TRBJ2-3 and V is TRBV28; TRBD1 matches at 7 bases. The germline V gene encodes CDR1 MDHEN and CDR2 SYDVKM. There are 15 residues in the CDR3. Trimming took 10 bases from V and 5 from J; bases not matched to a gene: 15. CDR3 DNA: TGTGCCACCCGAACCCACAGGGGCCTTGGAGATACGCAGTATTTT. Protein product: CATRTHRGLGDTQYF.

The chain has TRBV4-3 and TRBJ2-1; no definite D call. Trimming removed 1 base at V and 0 bases at J, with 13 bases between. The CDR3 loop spans 17 amino acids. Germline V gene lookup returns CDR1 LGHNA and CDR2 YSLEER. The CDR3 is CASSQGVGLSSYNEQFF. CDR3 nucleotide sequence: TGCGCCAGCAGCCAAGGGGTCGGGTTGAGCTCCTACAATGAGCAGTTCTTC.

The chain joins TRBV11-2 to TRBJ2-1, with D perhaps matching TRBD2 (5 bases). Per the germline V gene, CDR1 is SGHAT and CDR2 is FQNNGV. The CDR3 has 14 amino acids. The germline V and J ends were trimmed by 2 bases and 4 bases, with 9 bases remaining between them. CDR3 sequence (DNA): TGTGCCAGCAGCTTAACGGAGGCTTACAATGAGCAGTTCTTC. It encodes CASSLTEAYNEQFF.

This rearrangement joins TRBV7-3 to TRBJ2-5, with 11 bases aligning to TRBD1. This CDR3 region has 15 residues. The trim removed 4 bases at V and 5 bases at J, leaving 6 bases unmatched. Germline assignment: CDR1 SGHTA and CDR2 FQGTGA. CDR3 amino acids: CASSSMGDRGETQYF. CDR3 bases: TGTGCCAGCAGCTCTATGGGGGACAGGGGGGAGACCCAGTACTTC.

V usage is TRBV7-9 and J usage is TRBJ2-5, with TRBD2 identical over 9 bases. The tail of the sequence fits TRBJ2-7 better, so the J call may be wrong. The germline V gene has CDR1 SEHNR and CDR2 FQNEAQ (reference sequence). The CDR3 length is 16 residues. CDR3 region: CASSLGGGSGRGEQYF. In nucleotides, the CDR3 is TGTGCCAGCAGCTTAGGTGGTGGTAGCGGGAGAGGCGAGCAGTACTTC.

The chain joins TRBV9 to TRBJ2-1; 9 nucleotides match TRBD1. J was trimmed by 6 bases and V by 3 bases; bases with no gene match: 10. The CDR3 has 16 amino acids. Germline assignment: CDR1 SGDLS and CDR2 YYNGEE. CDR3: CASSAAGQGIFNEQFF. CDR3 bases: TGTGCCAGCAGCGCCGCGGGACAGGGTATTTTCAATGAGCAGTTCTTC.

This clone occurred a few times. The chain employs TRBV5-8 and TRBJ2-7, with D unclear. Per the germline V gene, CDR1 is SGHTS and CDR2 is YDEGEE. V dropped 0 bases and J dropped 6 bases, with 13 bases sitting between them. The CDR3 spans 14 residues. The CDR3 DNA follows: TGTGCCAGCAGCTTGGACTACGCATCCGGCGAGCAGTACTTC. It specifies CASSLDYASGEQYF.

This chain connects TRBV5-4 to TRBJ1-2; TRBD1 is a possible D gene (6 bases). Trimming removed 0 bases at V and 0 bases at J, with 12 bases between. This CDR3 has 16 residues. Germline V gene lookup returns CDR1 SGHNT and CDR2 YYREEE (reference sequence). CDR3 region: CASSLGQATANYGYTF. The CDR3 DNA reads as TGTGCCAGCAGCTTGGGACAGGCAACAGCTAACTATGGCTACACCTTC.

The V and J genes are TRBV4-3 and TRBJ2-4; 7 nucleotides align to TRBD2. This CDR3 contains 17 residues. V dropped 0 bases and J dropped 4; count of bases not matched to a gene: 9. Germline CDR1 LGHNA, CDR2 YSLEER. The CDR3 region is CASSQDWEPSGKNIQYF. The CDR3 nucleotides read TGCGCCAGCAGCCAAGATTGGGAGCCTAGCGGAAAAAACATTCAGTACTTC.

This chain uses TRBV7-2 with TRBJ1-5; TRBD1 matches 11 bases. The germline gives CDR1 SGHTA, CDR2 FQGNSA. Trimming took 1 base from V and 6 from J; bases not matched to a gene: 5. The CDR3 length is 16 residues. The CDR3: CASSLVGTGGGQPQHF. The CDR3, as DNA: TGTGCCAGCAGCTTAGTTGGGACAGGGGGAGGTCAGCCCCAGCATTTT. Full variable domain (outside the CDR3, taken from reference TRBV7-2 and TRBJ1-5): GAGVSQSPSNKVTEKGKDVELRCDPISGHTALYWYRQSLGQGLEFLIYFQGNSAPDKSGLPSDRFSAERTGGSVSTLTIQRTQQEDSAVYLCASSLVGTGGGQPQHFGDGTRLSIL.

The CDR3 region is CSVATSGGPQDEQFF. CDR3 in DNA: TGCAGCGTTGCCACTAGCGGGGGGCCCCAGGATGAGCAGTTCTTC. The chain employs TRBV29-1 and TRBJ2-1; 12 bases map to TRBD2. Germline V gene lookup returns CDR1 SQVTM and CDR2 ANQGSEA. Germline trimming cut 4 bases from V and 8 bases from J; bases unmatched to any gene: 9. The CDR3 runs 15 residues.

The chain is built from TRBV11-2 and TRBJ1-4, with TRBD1 matching 9 bases. V gave up 5 bases and J gave up 5 bases; unmatched junction bases: 6. The CDR3 consists of 15 residues. CDR1 is SGHAT, CDR2 FQNNGV, per germline. The chain's CDR3 is CASSAHRGRNEKLFF. For the CDR3, the DNA is TGTGCCAGCAGCGCCCACAGGGGGCGAAATGAAAAACTGTTTTTT.

This clone appeared once. V usage is TRBV19 and J usage is TRBJ2-1; tentatively, D is TRBD2 (6 bases). This CDR3 has 15 residues. The ends were cut back, 7 bases at V and 0 bases at J, with 13 bases in the middle. From germline, CDR1 is LNHDA and CDR2 SQIVND (reference sequence). The CDR3 here is CASTQRRGSYNEQFF. CDR3 coding DNA: TGTGCCAGTACCCAGCGGAGGGGCTCCTACAATGAGCAGTTCTTC. Together with reference TRBV19 and TRBJ2-1, the CDR3 gives the full variable domain: DGGITQSPKYLFRKEGQNVTLSCEQNLNHDAMYWYRQDPGQGLRLIYYSQIVNDFQKGDIAEGYSVSREKKESFPLTVTSAQKNPTAFYLCASTQRRGSYNEQFFGPGTRLTVL.

Written as DNA, the CDR3 is TGTGCCACCAACTCAGGCAGCTCCTACGAGCAGTACTTC. Its translation is CATNSGSSYEQYF. The gene calls are TRBV6-1 and TRBJ2-7; D is undetermined. Trimming removed 10 bases at V and 0 bases at J, with 13 bases between. The CDR3 loop spans 13 amino acids. Looked up from germline, CDR1 is MNHNS and CDR2 is SASEGT.

The chain couples TRBV5-1 to TRBJ2-6; D gene uncertain. The V end lost 2 bases, the J end lost 2 bases, and 5 bases lay between the germline ends. Germline V gene sequence: CDR1 SGHRS, CDR2 YFSETQ. The CDR3 sequence is 14 residues long. The CDR3 is CASSFQAGANVLTF. The CDR3 coding sequence is TGCGCCAGCAGCTTTCAGGCTGGGGCCAACGTCCTGACTTTC.

This chain links TRBV7-3 with TRBJ2-3; TRBD1 agrees at 7 bases. J lost 1 base, V lost 4 bases, and 2 bases had no gene match. This CDR3 has 14 amino acids. Germline V gene data show CDR1 as SGHTA and CDR2 as FQGTGA. CDR3: CASSSDRGTDTQYF. In DNA form, the CDR3 reads TGTGCCAGCAGCTCCGACAGGGGCACAGATACGCAGTATTTT.

Here the CDR3 DNA reads TGCGCCAGCAGCCTTAACTGGGGAGGGGCCCATCAGCCCCAGCATTTT. Protein product: CASSLNWGGAHQPQHF. This sequence joins TRBV4-3 and TRBJ1-5; D is possibly TRBD1 (5 bases). Germline V gene sequence: CDR1 LGHNA, CDR2 YSLEER. CDR3 length: 16 amino acids. V lost 4 bases to trimming and J lost 5 bases, with 18 bases between them.

There are a few counts of this clone. The chain is built from TRBV2 and TRBJ2-5; the match to TRBD1 covers 8 bases. CDR1 is SNHLY, CDR2 FYNNEI, per germline. The CDR3 extends over 16 amino acids. The trim removed 6 bases at V and 5 bases at J, leaving 14 bases unmatched. The CDR3 sequence: CASRPDPGQVGETQYF. DNA for the CDR3: TGTGCCAGCAGACCCGATCCGGGACAGGTTGGGGAGACCCAGTACTTC.

This clone was detected a few times. V and J are TRBV7-5 and TRBJ2-1; TRBD2 was called by the table and not checked on the DNA. TRBV7-5 is designated a pseudogene. The CDR3 spans 23 residues. The CDR3 DNA is TGTGCCAGAAGCTTATTTCAAAGCTTTAATCAGCGGGAGATTAAGTCGGGGATTGATGAGCAGTTCTTC. Amino acids: CARSLFQSFNQREIKSGIDEQFF.

This clone was recorded once. The V call is TRBV6-1, the J call TRBJ2-5, with 7 bases aligning to TRBD2. The DNA end is a closer match to TRBJ2-7, so the J assignment may be wrong. Germline values: CDR1 MNHNS, CDR2 SASEGT. The CDR3 loop spans 14 amino acids. The CDR3 bases are TGTGCCAGCAGGCCTCCAGCGGGGTACTACGAGCAGTACTTC. It specifies CASRPPAGYYEQYF.

The chain couples TRBV27 to TRBJ2-1; no definite D call. CDR1 is MNHEY, CDR2 SMNVEV, per germline (reference sequence). CDR3 length: 15 amino acids. V was pared by 7 bases and J by 0 bases, with 13 bases between. CDR3 sequence reads: CASTPVLSSYNEQFF. CDR3 nucleotide sequence: TGTGCCAGCACCCCCGTGCTCAGCTCCTACAATGAGCAGTTCTTC.